These 21 T cell receptor beta chains were sequenced from one sample in a study of T cell changes during pregnancy in multiple sclerosis (dated by TCRdb to about 2019). Libraries were built with the immunoSEQ multiplex PCR assay. In its TCRdb copy, this immuneACCESS table keeps in-frame sequences only and misses some clones. Where compared with another copy, unresolved V genes explain less than half of these, and the others have no known cause. In all, the sample holds tens of thousands of clones, and around 90% of those were seen once. The top ten constitute 2% to 3% of the sample. The sequencing here drew on peripheral blood, taken before pregnancy. The receptors come from a female donor with multiple sclerosis, enrolled in a pregnancy study.

The gene calls are TRBV6-4 and TRBJ2-2; 11 positions match TRBD1. The CDR3 is made up of 18 amino acids. Germline CDR1 MRHNA, CDR2 SNTAGT. Germline trimming cut 7 bases from V and 0 bases from J; bases unmatched to any gene: 10. The CDR3 here is CASTLGQGAYTNTGELFF. The CDR3 DNA is TGTGCCAGCACCCTAGGACAGGGGGCTTATACGAACACCGGGGAGCTGTTTTTT.

This clone came up once. The DNA of the CDR3 is TGTGCCAGCAGCGTTGGAGGCAGGTCCTACGAGCAGTACTTC. Its protein product is CASSVGGRSYEQYF. The V call is TRBV9, the J call TRBJ2-7; tentatively, D is TRBD2 (5 bases). The CDR3 totals 14 residues. Trimming pared 2 bases from V and 1 base from J, leaving 10 bases between. CDR1 is SGDLS and CDR2 is YYNGEE in the germline V gene.

V gene TRBV12-5 combines with J gene TRBJ2-5, with D perhaps matching TRBD2 (5 bases). There are 16 residues in the CDR3. CDR1 is LGHNT, CDR2 FRNRAP, per germline. V was shortened by 0 bases and J by 2 bases, with 13 bases between the two germline ends. The CDR3 region has the DNA TGTGCTAGTGGTTTGGTAGAACCAGCGGAGCAAGAGACCCAGTACTTC. Translating gives CASGLVEPAEQETQYF.

The rearrangement joins TRBV28 to TRBJ2-1, with 7 bases matching TRBD2. The CDR3 consists of 15 residues. Per the germline V gene, CDR1 is MDHEN and CDR2 is SYDVKM. V lost 7 bases, J lost 7 bases, and 13 bases stayed unmatched. The CDR3 is CASTPTRAGANEQFF. Here the CDR3 DNA reads TGTGCCAGCACCCCTACCCGGGCGGGAGCAAATGAGCAGTTCTTC.

This clone was counted a single time. This chain links TRBV14 with TRBJ1-3; 7 bases match TRBD1. This CDR3 is 16 amino acids long. Trimming removed 2 bases from V and 8 bases from J; junction bases left unmatched: 12. Germline V gene lookup returns CDR1 SGHDN and CDR2 FVKESK. CDR3 nucleotides: TGTGCCAGCAGCCAAAAGAAGGGGGCCTTGGTATACACCATATATTTT. Protein product: CASSQKKGALVYTIYF.

The CDR3 DNA reads as TGCGCCAGCAGCTGGACTAGCGATCACGAGCAGTACTTC. It translates to CASSWTSDHEQYF. V and J are TRBV5-1 and TRBJ2-7, with 9 bases aligning to TRBD2. Germline lookup yields CDR1 SGHRS and CDR2 YFSETQ. The CDR3 extends over 13 amino acids. The ends lost 3 bases at V and 5 bases at J; junction bases unmatched: 3.

The gene calls are TRBV12-5 and TRBJ2-1, with 11 bases identical to TRBD1. Germline CDR1 is LGHNT and CDR2 is FRNRAP. The length of the CDR3 is 16 residues. V shed 0 bases and J 5 bases; nucleotides not matched to a gene: 3. CDR3 sequence reads: CASGLVLGQGDNEQFF. In DNA, the CDR3 is TGTGCTAGTGGTTTGGTCCTGGGACAGGGGGACAATGAGCAGTTCTTC. Full variable domain (remainder filled in from reference TRBV12-5 and TRBJ2-1): DARVTQTPRHKVTEMGQEVTMRCQPILGHNTVFWYRQTMMQGLELLAYFRNRAPLDDSGMPKDRFSAEMPDATLATLKIQPSEPRDSAVYFCASGLVLGQGDNEQFFGPGTRLTVL.

The chain joins TRBV7-9 to TRBJ2-7; 8 positions match TRBD1. This CDR3 is built from 14 residues. The V and J ends lost 5 bases and 5 bases, in that order; junction bases with no gene match: 8. The V gene's germline CDR1 is SEHNR and CDR2 FQNEAQ (reference sequence). For the CDR3, the DNA is TGTGCCAGCAGCCGGACAGGGAGGAACGACGAGCAGTACTTC. It specifies CASSRTGRNDEQYF.

The rearrangement links TRBV19 to TRBJ1-1; D possibly corresponds to TRBD1 (5 bases). This CDR3 region has 15 residues. With 3 bases removed from V and 0 bases from J, the gap between germline ends came to 11 bases. Germline V gene data show CDR1 as LNHDA and CDR2 as SQIVND (reference sequence). The CDR3 DNA sequence: TGTGCCAGTAGTATTCAGGGAACGGTGAACACTGAAGCTTTCTTT. Amino acid sequence: CASSIQGTVNTEAFF.

This sequence joins TRBV7-2 and TRBJ1-3; D remains unclear. The germline CDR1 and CDR2 sequences are SGHTA and FQGNSA. The ends were cut back, 2 bases at V and 8 bases at J, with 10 bases in the middle. The CDR3 sequence is 13 residues long. Here the CDR3 DNA reads TGTGCCAGCAGCTTACCCCCGTTCCACACCATATATTTT. This sequence encodes CASSLPPFHTIYF. Supplemented by reference TRBV7-2 and TRBJ1-3, the full variable domain reads GAGVSQSPSNKVTEKGKDVELRCDPISGHTALYWYRQSLGQGLEFLIYFQGNSAPDKSGLPSDRFSAERTGGSVSTLTIQRTQQEDSAVYLCASSLPPFHTIYFGEGSWLTVV.

This clone was recorded only once. The chain combines TRBV7-8 with TRBJ2-7; unclear D gene. The CDR3 loop spans 13 amino acids. Germline V CDR1 and CDR2: SGHVS, FQNEAQ. With 5 bases removed from V and 7 bases from J, the gap between germline ends came to 15 bases. The DNA of the CDR3 is TGTGCCAGCAGCCCACGATACGGTAGAGAGCAGTACTTC. Translating it yields CASSPRYGREQYF.

This rearrangement joins TRBV27 to TRBJ2-2; 7 nucleotides match TRBD2. Germline CDR1 is MNHEY and CDR2 is SMNVEV (reference sequence). This CDR3 contains 16 residues. V lost 3 bases and J lost 0; bases outside the gene matches: 4. The CDR3 nucleotides read TGTGCCAGCAGTTTTTCGACTAGCCCGAACACCGGGGAGCTGTTTTTT. It is translated as CASSFSTSPNTGELFF.

The V call is TRBV11-2, the J call TRBJ2-7, with 7 bases matching TRBD1. CDR1 and CDR2 (germline): SGHAT, FQNNGV. J gave up 7 bases and V 5 bases, and 14 bases lay outside the gene matches. This CDR3 has 15 residues. CDR3 DNA: TGTGCCAGCAGCCCAGAGTCAGGGGGAATCCGGGAGCAGTACTTC. Translation gives CASSPESGGIREQYF.

V gene TRBV2 combines with J gene TRBJ1-2, with 7 bases matching TRBD1. The CDR3 has 13 residues. Germline V gene data show CDR1 as SNHLY and CDR2 as FYNNEI. Germline trimming cut 4 bases from V and 2 bases from J; bases unmatched to any gene: 1. CDR3 nucleotides: TGTGCCAGCAGTGGGACAGGCAACTATGGCTACACCTTC. Its protein product is CASSGTGNYGYTF.

The chain's CDR3 is CASSLGGLAGDEQYF. CDR3 bases: TGTGCCAGCAGCTTAGGGGGACTAGCGGGAGACGAGCAGTACTTC. V usage is TRBV13 and J usage is TRBJ2-7; TRBD2 matches at 14 bases. J was trimmed by 5 bases and V by 0 bases; bases with no gene match: 0. Per the germline V gene, CDR1 is PRHDT and CDR2 is FYEKMQ (reference sequence). The CDR3 is 15 amino acids.

The chain uses TRBV10-3 and TRBJ2-1; 10 positions match TRBD2. J lost 5 bases, V lost 10 bases, and 8 bases had no gene match. CDR1 and CDR2 (germline): ENHRY, SYGVKD. The CDR3 consists of 14 residues. CDR3: CATLPGLANNEQFF. The CDR3 nucleotides are TGTGCCACCTTACCGGGACTAGCGAACAATGAGCAGTTCTTC.

This clone was counted only a few times. The chain links TRBV19 to TRBJ1-3, with 8 nucleotides matching TRBD1. The CDR3 contains 13 residues. CDR1 and CDR2 (germline): LNHDA, SQIVND (reference sequence). J was trimmed by 2 bases and V by 10 bases; bases with no gene match: 4. This chain's CDR3 is CATKDRAGNTIYF. Here the CDR3 DNA reads TGTGCCACCAAGGACAGGGCTGGAAACACCATATATTTT.

This chain uses TRBV18 with TRBJ2-2; no clear D. V was shortened by 3 bases and J by 4 bases, with 18 bases between the two germline ends. From germline, CDR1 is KGHSH and CDR2 LQKENI. The CDR3 extends over 17 amino acids. DNA of the CDR3: TGTGCCAGCTCACCTATCGGGTGGCCAGCGTTCACCGGGGAGCTGTTTTTT. Its translation: CASSPIGWPAFTGELFF.

This chain links TRBV5-4 with TRBJ1-4; D uncertain. V was trimmed by 0 bases and J by 4 bases, leaving 7 bases between them. Germline V gene sequence: CDR1 SGHNT, CDR2 YYREEE (reference sequence). The CDR3 totals 14 residues. Here the CDR3 reads CASSLDSFNEKLFF. The CDR3 region has the DNA TGTGCCAGCAGCTTGGACAGCTTTAATGAAAAACTGTTTTTT.

The V gene is TRBV19, the J gene TRBJ1-5; TRBD1 agrees at 8 bases. The germline V gene has CDR1 LNHDA and CDR2 SQIVND (reference sequence). This CDR3 has 16 amino acids. V was pared by 9 bases and J by 2 bases, with 12 bases of the junction left unmatched. The CDR3 loop reads CASGGRKDRGNQPQHF. CDR3 bases: TGTGCCAGCGGAGGGCGGAAGGACAGGGGCAATCAGCCCCAGCATTTT.

The chain uses TRBV18 and TRBJ2-2; 7 bases are shared with TRBD2. V dropped 2 bases and J dropped 6; count of bases not matched to a gene: 9. Germline values: CDR1 KGHSH, CDR2 LQKENI. The CDR3 is 16 residues long. The chain's CDR3 is CASSPAGGSIPGELFF. In DNA, the CDR3 is TGTGCCAGCTCACCAGCTGGCGGGAGTATACCCGGGGAGCTGTTTTTT.